This T cell receptor beta chain was captured by sequencing in a study of blood T cells in healthy people across ages (dated by TCRdb to 2013 to 2016). Study-level background: In model experiments, template switching captured about one uniquely barcoded TCR beta cDNA molecule for every two T cells. To avoid experimental bias, donors of different ages were spread randomly across the sequencing lanes. Age-related changes in TCR beta repertoire diversity were measured in the study by deep sequencing normalized with unique cDNA molecular identifiers. Donors were grouped into four age groups: young (average roughly 16 years), middle-aged (less than 40), aged (roughly 62) and long-lived (about 89). The study analyzed two additional independent replicas of 1 million unique cDNA reads from the same blood draw for two donors, one aged 18 to 29 and one aged 80 or older.

From the cysteine up to the phenylalanine, the CDR3 has a length of 14 residues. Left in the record is the CDR3 DNA by itself, 42 bases read in frame from the first base. Ends trimmed: V by 5 bases, J by 7 bases; bases unmatched to a gene: 11. Reading the germline V gene gives CDR1 MNHEY and CDR2 SVGAGI. The paper's findings and limits, for the study overall: Since profiling was done on bulk unsorted PBMCs, naive and antigen-experienced compartments could not be conclusively compared. As age increased, observed TCR beta diversity per million T cells dropped in a roughly linear way, and a significant reduction was already evident by age roughly 36. The long-lived group showed more naive CD4+ T cells, fewer expanded clones and increased TCR diversity than the aged group, suggesting age selection. A strong correlation was found between observed TCR beta diversity and the percentage of naive T cells measured by flow cytometry. Because donor CMV infection status was unknown, age-related changes in expanded clonotypes were potentially confounded. Estimates of total diversity based on one million sequenced T cells were considered lower bounds and underestimates.

Note on this clonotype: Its cognate antigen has yet to be identified. Base qualities are not provided; no much larger clone lies one nucleotide away.

Library prep was done by 5' RACE. The reads were generated on an Illumina HiSeq 2500. The second PCR ran for about 6 to 12 cycles and used a J-beta primer mix along with a sample-barcoded 5' primer. A unique molecular identifier was introduced onto each TCR beta cDNA molecule by a template-switch 5' adaptor carrying 12 random nucleotides. Each sample yielded at least 3 million CDR3-containing paired-end reads. All of the RNA was converted into first-strand cDNA using the Mint cDNA synthesis kit, with a TRBC-specific oligonucleotide serving as the primer. All cDNA was treated with uracil-DNA glycosylase and then went through a first 18-cycle PCR with the universal primers M1SS and BC2_uni_R. Under the source paper's analysis protocol: Each sample was normalized by randomly selecting 1 million high-quality reads, each carrying a distinct molecular identifier. Reads with shared molecular identifiers were discarded instead of being binned into consensus sequences. MiTCR, run with a Q25 quality threshold and the strictest error-elimination algorithm, handled CDR3 identification, clonotype clustering and error correction. A nonparametric unseen species model with Euler transformation was used to estimate a lower bound on total TCR beta diversity. The public reads were reanalyzed by TCRdb: fastp trimming at Q25, MiXCR alignment, in-frame beta chains only. Rows matching on CDR3 protein sequence are summarized as one entry with the most common DNA and genes. The V and J calls were not made by the authors but by TCRdb's processing. The sample contains 850,000 to 1,000,000 distinct CDR3 sequences, 48% of them found a single time. Roughly an eighth of the sample is taken by the ten largest.

The roughly 39 donors, aged about 6 to 100 years, were systemically healthy Caucasian individuals from Russia. Each donor gave about 9.8 milliliters of peripheral blood, drawn into EDTA-treated Vacutainer tubes. Ficoll-Paque density-gradient centrifugation was used to isolate PBMCs, with at least 6.5 million per sample. Total RNA was extracted from PBMCs with Trizol reagent, with at least 6 micrograms obtained per sample. The percentages of naive CD45RAhigh/CD27high T cells were determined by flow cytometry on a PBMC aliquot from every donor. The receptor chain draws on TRBV6-5 and TRBJ2-7; 7 bases in the middle match TRBD1. This receptor was obtained from a man between 25 and 39 years old in good health. The sample was blood. The sequenced DNA is TGTGCCAGCAGTCCACGGGACAGTTACAATGAGCAGTACTTC. This sequence encodes CASSPRDSYNEQYF.